This T cell receptor (beta chain) was retrieved from a study of cytomegalovirus exposure and HLA in healthy donors. Looked up from germline, CDR1 is KGHSH and CDR2 is LQKENI. The V gene end was trimmed by 3 bases and the J gene end by 5 bases; junction bases not matched to a gene: 5. The CDR3 sequence is 14 residues long. The PCR used 60 Vbeta and 13 Jbeta primers. The assay was immunoSEQ multiplex PCR, and TCRdb's table has in-frame clones only and misses some. This repertoire shows some 250,000 clones, about 81% found once; its top ten account for 8%. The receptor was isolated from a woman aged 60 to 75 in good health and CMV-seropositive. This chain uses TRBV18 with TRBJ2-7; TRBD2 aligns across 9 bases. Sequencing input: PBMCs. CDR3 loop: CASSPSGSFNEQYF. Written as DNA, the CDR3 is TGTGCCAGCTCACCTAGCGGGAGTTTCAACGAGCAGTACTTC.